These T cell receptor beta chains were read from a single sample in a study of T cell responses to AZD1222 COVID-19 vaccine. Libraries were prepared by immunoSEQ multiplex PCR; TCRdb keeps only in-frame clonotypes and omits some of them. The table includes about 200,000 clones, over 85% detected once. Sequences were derived from peripheral blood, sampled 28 days after the second AZD1222 dose. The receptors were sampled from an adult who received the AZD1222 COVID-19 vaccine. Both conserved end residues are part of each CDR3. D genes are given only for firm matches. A clone size is listed for some rows: how often the clone was seen (once, few, many), or a class if it is expanded.

size: NA
V: TRBV5-1
J: TRBJ1-2
D: NA
DNA: TGCGCCAGCAGCTTGGCCGAGGGCAGTACTCGGAGCTACACCTTC
CDR3: CASSLAEGSTRSYTF

size: NA
V: TRBV6-1
J: TRBJ1-1
D: TRBD1
DNA: TGTGCCAGCAGTGATTTTAGGAGGGGGCTGAACACTGAAGCTTTCTTT
CDR3: CASSDFRRGLNTEAFF

size: NA
V: TRBV4-3
J: TRBJ2-2
D: NA
DNA: TGCGCCAGCAGCCAGACCCCTGGAGGGGGTGGCGGGGAGCTGTTTTTT
CDR3: CASSQTPGGGGGELFF

size: NA
V: TRBV6-5
J: TRBJ1-4
D: NA
DNA: TGTGCCAGCAGTTGGGGCTCAGGCGGGGGGAATGAAAAACTGTTTTTT
CDR3: CASSWGSGGGNEKLFF

size: once
V: TRBV25-1
J: TRBJ2-5
D: NA
DNA: TGTGCCAGCAGTGAATACCAACAGGGTTCGGGGGAGACCCAGTACTTC
CDR3: CASSEYQQGSGETQYF

size: NA
V: TRBV6-1
J: TRBJ1-2
D: TRBD1
DNA: TGTGCCAGCAGTATATCCGGGACAGGGGTACGGGGCTACACCTTC
CDR3: CASSISGTGVRGYTF

size: NA
V: TRBV9
J: TRBJ2-2
D: TRBD2
DNA: TGTGCCAGCAGCCCACGGGAGACAGCGGGAAACACCGGGGAGCTGTTTTTT
CDR3: CASSPRETAGNTGELFF

size: NA
V: TRBV7-8
J: TRBJ1-5
D: NA
DNA: TGTGCCAGCAGCGCGGGACCGCTACGTCAGCCCCAGCATTTT
CDR3: CASSAGPLRQPQHF

size: NA
V: TRBV2
J: TRBJ2-2
D: TRBD1
DNA: TGTGCCAGCAGGGGACAGGGGGTCACCGGGGAGCTGTTTTTT
CDR3: CASRGQGVTGELFF

size: once
V: TRBV19
J: TRBJ2-7
D: NA
DNA: TGTGCCAGTAGTCGCCACAGGGAGGCCTACGAGCAGTACTTC
CDR3: CASSRHREAYEQYF

size: few
V: TRBV5-8
J: TRBJ1-2
D: NA
DNA: TGTGCCAGCAGGCCATCGACAGCCTTCTATGGCTACACCTTC
CDR3: CASRPSTAFYGYTF

size: NA
V: TRBV28
J: TRBJ1-4
D: NA
DNA: TGTGCCAGCAGTTTAGGTCCGAGGAGAAAACTGTTTTTT
CDR3: CASSLGPRRKLFF

size: NA
V: TRBV12-3/TRBV12-4
J: TRBJ2-2
D: NA
DNA: TGTGCCAGCAGCTGGAGCACCGGGGAGCTGTTTTTT
CDR3: CASSWSTGELFF

size: NA
V: TRBV29-1
J: TRBJ1-2
D: NA
DNA: TGCAGCGTTCTGGCAGCCGGCCTTCGGGGCTACACCTTC
CDR3: CSVLAAGLRGYTF

size: NA
V: TRBV5-1
J: TRBJ1-3
D: TRBD1
DNA: TGCGCCAGCAGCTTGGCCGAACAGGGGAACACCATATATTTT
CDR3: CASSLAEQGNTIYF

size: NA
V: TRBV19
J: TRBJ1-1
D: TRBD1
DNA: TGTGCCAGTAGTATTTCCGGTTCGAGACAGGGGAACACTGAAGCTTTCTTT
CDR3: CASSISGSRQGNTEAFF

size: NA
V: TRBV21-1
J: TRBJ1-1
D: NA
DNA: TGTGCCAGCAGCAAAGAGGCCACACGAGGAACTGAAGCTTTCTTT
CDR3: CASSKEATRGTEAFF

size: NA
V: TRBV7-3
J: TRBJ2-1
D: NA
DNA: TGTGCCAGCAGCGCATCAGGGACGCAGTTCTTC
CDR3: CASSASGTQFF

size: NA
V: TRBV15
J: TRBJ1-2
D: NA
DNA: TGTGCCACCAGCAGAGATCAGGGGAGGGGGTATGGCTACACCTTC
CDR3: CATSRDQGRGYGYTF

size: NA
V: TRBV6-4
J: TRBJ1-6
D: TRBD1
DNA: TGTGCCAGCAGTGCCGAGGGGGCCTCCTATAATTCACCCCTCCACTTT
CDR3: CASSAEGASYNSPLHF

size: NA
V: TRBV27
J: TRBJ2-1
D: NA
DNA: TGTGCCAGCAGTTCCCGAGGAAATGAGCAGTTCTTC
CDR3: CASSSRGNEQFF

size: NA
V: TRBV27
J: TRBJ1-6
D: NA
DNA: TGTGCCAGCAGTTTTCGAGGGGATTCACCCCTCCACTTT
CDR3: CASSFRGDSPLHF

size: NA
V: TRBV2
J: TRBJ2-3
D: NA
DNA: TGTGCCAGCAGGGACTACGGTACGCAGTATTTT
CDR3: CASRDYGTQYF

size: NA
V: TRBV2
J: TRBJ1-1
D: NA
DNA: TGTGCCAGCAATGAACGGCCGGTCACTGAAGCTTTCTTT
CDR3: CASNERPVTEAFF

size: NA
V: TRBV5-1
J: TRBJ1-6
D: NA
DNA: TGCGCCAGCAGCTCACCCGAGCCCTTAGCACCCCTCCACTTT
CDR3: CASSSPEPLAPLHF

size: NA
V: TRBV6-5
J: TRBJ2-1
D: NA
DNA: TGTGCCAGCAGGGGCAGGGCCAATGAGCAGTTCTTC
CDR3: CASRGRANEQFF

size: NA
V: TRBV12-3/TRBV12-4
J: TRBJ1-2
D: NA
DNA: TGTGCCAGCAGTTTGGACACCTATGGCTACACCTTC
CDR3: CASSLDTYGYTF

size: NA
V: TRBV7-9
J: TRBJ2-5
D: NA
DNA: TGTGCCAGCAGCTTAGGGGCAGGGGTAGAGACCCAGTACTTC
CDR3: CASSLGAGVETQYF

size: NA
V: TRBV6-6
J: TRBJ2-5
D: NA
DNA: TGTGCCAGCAGTTACGGGTGGGAGCTGGGGACCCAGTACTTC
CDR3: CASSYGWELGTQYF

size: NA
V: TRBV4-2
J: TRBJ2-7
D: TRBD1
DNA: TGTGCCAGCAGCCAGGGACAGGGGGCGATCGAGCAGTACTTC
CDR3: CASSQGQGAIEQYF

size: once
V: TRBV9
J: TRBJ2-3
D: NA
DNA: TGTGCCAGCAGCTCCCGACAGACAGATACGCAGTATTTT
CDR3: CASSSRQTDTQYF

size: NA
V: TRBV9
J: TRBJ1-5
D: NA
DNA: TGTGCCAGCAGCGAGGACAGCATTAATCAGCCCCAGCATTTT
CDR3: CASSEDSINQPQHF

size: NA
V: TRBV28
J: TRBJ2-5
D: NA
DNA: TGTGCCAGCAGGGCAACCCAAGAGACCCAGTACTTC
CDR3: CASRATQETQYF

size: NA
V: TRBV28
J: TRBJ2-3
D: TRBD2
DNA: TGTGCCAGCAGCCCTCCTAGCGGGGGGGGTAGCACAGATACGCAGTATTTT
CDR3: CASSPPSGGGSTDTQYF

size: NA
V: TRBV7-9
J: TRBJ1-1
D: NA
DNA: TGTGCCAGCAGCACATCAGGGGTCCGAGGCACTGAAGCTTTCTTT
CDR3: CASSTSGVRGTEAFF

size: NA
V: TRBV3-1/TRBV3-2
J: TRBJ2-7
D: TRBD1
DNA: TGTGCCAGCAGCCAAGAGGACAGGGGTGACTACGAGCAGTACTTC
CDR3: CASSQEDRGDYEQYF

size: NA
V: TRBV10-2
J: TRBJ1-2
D: NA
DNA: TGCGCCAGCAGTGACATCGAAGGGGCCAGTTATGGCTACACCTTC
CDR3: CASSDIEGASYGYTF

size: NA
V: TRBV7-3
J: TRBJ2-7
D: TRBD2
DNA: TGTGCCAGCAGTTCCGCGGGGGGGAACTACGAGCAGTACTTC
CDR3: CASSSAGGNYEQYF

size: NA
V: TRBV10-3
J: TRBJ2-5
D: NA
DNA: TGTGCCATCAGTGTGGCGGACTCCCGACAAGAGACCCAGTACTTC
CDR3: CAISVADSRQETQYF

size: once
V: TRBV27
J: TRBJ2-1
D: TRBD1
DNA: TGTGCCACCCGACAGGGTATTATCGATGAGCAGTTCTTC
CDR3: CATRQGIIDEQFF

size: NA
V: TRBV5-6
J: TRBJ1-4
D: NA
DNA: TGTGCCAGCAGTCCGGGGGTTGATAATGAAAAACTGTTTTTT
CDR3: CASSPGVDNEKLFF

size: NA
V: TRBV28
J: TRBJ1-2
D: TRBD1
DNA: TGTGCCAGCAGTTTACCCCCGGGACAGGGGTCCTATGGCTACACCTTC
CDR3: CASSLPPGQGSYGYTF

size: once
V: TRBV19
J: TRBJ1-1
D: NA
DNA: TGTGCCAGTATAGGAGTCCGCCTGATGAACACTGAAGCTTTCTTT
CDR3: CASIGVRLMNTEAFF

size: NA
V: TRBV7-3
J: TRBJ2-7
D: TRBD2
DNA: TGTGCCAGCAGCCCCCAACTAGCGGGTGCCGAGCAGTACTTC
CDR3: CASSPQLAGAEQYF

size: NA
V: TRBV6-4
J: TRBJ1-1
D: NA
DNA: TGTGCCAGCAGTGAGGCGAGAAACACTGAAGCTTTCTTT
CDR3: CASSEARNTEAFF

size: NA
V: TRBV6-5
J: TRBJ1-1
D: NA
DNA: TGTGCCAGCGCTGCCACAGGGTTCACTGAAGCTTTCTTT
CDR3: CASAATGFTEAFF

size: NA
V: TRBV18
J: TRBJ2-1
D: TRBD1
DNA: TGTGCCAGCTCATTACCGGGACAGGGGAATGAGCAGTTCTTC
CDR3: CASSLPGQGNEQFF

size: NA
V: TRBV25-1
J: TRBJ1-2
D: NA
DNA: TGTGCCAGCAGTGCTGGGCGGGGACCCTATGGCTACACCTTC
CDR3: CASSAGRGPYGYTF

size: NA
V: TRBV7-9
J: TRBJ2-5
D: NA
DNA: TGTGCCAGCAGCTTATATAGGGGTTCGGAAAAACAAGAGACCCAGTACTTC
CDR3: CASSLYRGSEKQETQYF

size: once
V: TRBV28
J: TRBJ2-5
D: TRBD2
DNA: TGTGCCAGCAGAGGCGGGGGGGCTCCCCCCCAAGAGACCCAGTACTTC
CDR3: CASRGGGAPPQETQYF

size: NA
V: TRBV3-1/TRBV3-2
J: TRBJ1-1
D: NA
DNA: TGTGCCAGCAGCGCCCGGACAGTTCGGACGGCTTTCTTT
CDR3: CASSARTVRTAFF

size: NA
V: TRBV4-3
J: TRBJ2-3
D: TRBD2
DNA: TGCGCCAGCAGCCAAGAGACGGGACTAGTTTCAGATACGCAGTATTTT
CDR3: CASSQETGLVSDTQYF

size: once
V: TRBV5-4
J: TRBJ2-2
D: TRBD1
DNA: TGTGCCAGCAGCCAGGGGGAGACCGGGGAGCTGTTTTTT
CDR3: CASSQGETGELFF

size: NA
V: TRBV7-2
J: TRBJ1-2
D: NA
DNA: TGTGCCAGCAGCTCAATGGACAGCCGACTCTCGGATGGCTACACCTTC
CDR3: CASSSMDSRLSDGYTF

size: NA
V: TRBV7-9
J: TRBJ2-7
D: NA
DNA: TGTGCCAGCAGCCCCGGGGGCCGCTACGAGCAGTACTTC
CDR3: CASSPGGRYEQYF

size: once
V: TRBV27
J: TRBJ1-4
D: NA
DNA: TGTGCCAGCAGTTTATTGGCGTCTAATGAAAAACTGTTTTTT
CDR3: CASSLLASNEKLFF

size: NA
V: TRBV7-2
J: TRBJ2-1
D: TRBD1
DNA: TGTGCCAGCAGCCCGCGACAGGGCTCCTACAATGAGCAGTTCTTC
CDR3: CASSPRQGSYNEQFF

size: NA
V: TRBV9
J: TRBJ1-2
D: NA
DNA: TGTGCCAGCAGCGCCGGATCGACAGGCTTTGGCTACACCTTC
CDR3: CASSAGSTGFGYTF

size: NA
V: TRBV25-1
J: TRBJ1-2
D: NA
DNA: TGTGCCAGCAGTGAATTTGGGGGGTGGGGCTACACCTTC
CDR3: CASSEFGGWGYTF